The 9 T cell receptor beta chains below were found in one sample sequenced in a study of cytomegalovirus exposure and HLA in healthy donors. Both 60 Vbeta primers and 13 Jbeta primers went into the PCR. Data came from immunoSEQ multiplex PCR; TCRdb stores just in-frame clones and leaves some out. This repertoire shows about 99,000 clones, over 70% found once; its top ten account for approximately 4.3%. The sequenced sample was PBMCs. The receptor set was obtained from a middle-aged man in good health and CMV-seropositive.

The chain employs TRBV30 and TRBJ2-3, with 10 bases aligning to TRBD2. CDR1 and CDR2 (germline): GTSNPN, SVGIG (reference sequence). The V and J ends lost 2 bases and 2 bases, in that order; junction bases with no gene match: 4. CDR3 length: 15 residues. CDR3 in amino acids: CAWSQLAGITDTQYF. CDR3 DNA sequence: TGTGCCTGGAGTCAACTAGCGGGAATCACAGATACGCAGTATTTT.

This clone was found once. The chain links TRBV7-6 to TRBJ2-7; D uncertain. Germline loops: CDR1 SGHVS, CDR2 FNYEAQ. Trimming removed 0 bases from V and 5 bases from J, with 8 bases in between. This CDR3 has 13 amino acids. CDR3 DNA: TGTGCCAGCAGCTTAGCTGGCGGCAACGAGCAGTACTTC. Translated: CASSLAGGNEQYF.

This chain joins TRBV11-1 and TRBJ2-7; possibly TRBD1 for D (5 bases). Germline V gene sequence: CDR1 SGHAT, CDR2 FQDESV (reference sequence). CDR3 length equals 15 residues. The V and J ends lost 1 base and 1 base respectively, with 11 bases between them. The CDR3 coding sequence is TGTGCCAGCAGCTTAGATTTCCAGGGATCCTACGAGCAGTACTTC. This codes for CASSLDFQGSYEQYF.

This chain uses TRBV2 with TRBJ2-3; possibly TRBD1 for D (6 bases). V was clipped by 4 bases and J by 0 bases, with 8 bases between them. The length of the CDR3 is 14 residues. Looked up from germline, CDR1 is SNHLY and CDR2 is FYNNEI. CDR3 DNA: TGTGCCAGCAGTGCAGGGGCCAGCACAGATACGCAGTATTTT. It is translated as CASSAGASTDTQYF. Based on the CDR3 plus reference TRBV2 and TRBJ2-3, the full variable domain is EPEVTQTPSHQVTQMGQEVILRCVPISNHLYFYWYRQILGQKVEFLVSFYNNEISEKSEIFDDQFSVERPDGSNFTLKIRSTKLEDSAMYFCASSAGASTDTQYFGPGTRLTVL.

The V and J genes are TRBV30 and TRBJ2-2, with a possible D match to TRBD2 (5 bases). This CDR3 comprises 16 residues. Germline CDR1 reads GTSNPN; CDR2 reads SVGIG (reference sequence). V was shortened by 1 base and J by 5 bases, with 17 bases between the two germline ends. The CDR3 reads CAWSGGSVSRTGELFF. The CDR3 nucleotides read TGTGCCTGGAGTGGCGGGTCCGTCTCGCGGACCGGGGAGCTGTTTTTT.

This chain links TRBV5-6 with TRBJ2-7; tentative D call: TRBD2 (5 bases). The length of the CDR3 is 13 residues. V lost 7 bases and J 5 bases, leaving 16 bases between the germline ends. Germline CDR1 SGHDT, CDR2 YYEEEE. DNA for the CDR3: TGTGCCAGCCATCCGTCGGGGTACGACGAGCAGTACTTC. Translation gives CASHPSGYDEQYF.

The genes are TRBV20-1 and TRBJ2-1; D is perhaps TRBD1 (6 bases). The germline V gene encodes CDR1 DFQATT and CDR2 SNEGSKA (reference sequence). CDR3 length equals 10 residues. The V gene lost 6 bases and the J gene lost 15 bases, with 15 bases spanning the gap. The CDR3 region has the DNA TGCAGTGCCAGGGGTAATTGGGGGTTCTTC. It yields the protein CSARGNWGFF.

This clone was counted between two and nine times. This chain links TRBV19 with TRBJ2-2, with D possibly TRBD1 on 5 matching bases. The CDR3 loop spans 14 amino acids. The germline CDR1 and CDR2 sequences are LNHDA and SQIVND (reference sequence). V dropped 4 bases and J dropped 3 bases, with 9 bases sitting between them. The CDR3 region has the DNA TGTGCCAGTAGTAGAGACAGTTACACCGGGGAGCTGTTTTTT. As protein: CASSRDSYTGELFF.

V gene TRBV6-5 combines with J gene TRBJ2-1, with a possible D match to TRBD2 (6 bases). V lost 6 bases to trimming and J lost 0 bases, with 12 bases between them. Germline V gives CDR1 MNHEY, CDR2 SVGAGI. This CDR3 is built from 15 residues. The CDR3 nucleotides are TGTGCCAGCAGGAGGGACTTGAGCTCCTACAATGAGCAGTTCTTC. This translates into CASRRDLSSYNEQFF.